This T cell receptor beta chain was sequenced in a study of T-cell memory formation after mild COVID-19. Turning to the study itself: The two donors had largely donor-specific TCR clusters. Broader study findings: Among CD4+ contracting clones, most were CM and EM, and CD8+ ones EMRA. Some SARS-CoV-2-responding clones were already detected in memory before infection.

The table lists this clonotype with a few counts. Its specificity is unknown. Constant-segment-primed 5'RACE gave TCR alpha and TCR beta cDNA libraries with sample barcodes and UMIs. TCRdb re-called the 5' RACE reads through MiXCR, storing one row per CDR3 protein. The sample includes over 400,000 distinct CDR3 sequences, about a quarter of them seen just once. The CDR3 sequence is 14 residues long. The V and J ends lost 4 bases and 0 bases respectively, with 9 bases between them. In germline, CDR1 is SGHRS, CDR2 YFSETQ. The source material was PBMCs or a T cell subset sorted from them (not recorded which). The TCR originated in an adult woman who had mild COVID-19 (a few samples of this study predate the infection). Cell type and time point are not known. The V and J genes are TRBV5-1 and TRBJ2-3, with unresolved D. This chain's CDR3 is CASSASASTDTQYF. The DNA for the CDR3 is TGCGCCAGCAGCGCCTCAGCTAGCACAGATACGCAGTATTTT.